The T cell receptor beta chain described here comes from a study of blood T cell repertoires in COVID-19. Assay used: immunoSEQ multiplex PCR; TCRdb lists only in-frame clones, some missing. Here the sample spans approximately 290,000 clones, 80% to 90% being singletons. Cohort allocation depended upon clinical history that participants reported. There are 16 residues in the CDR3. CDR1 is MNHEY, CDR2 SVGAGI, per germline. The V gene lost 2 bases and the J gene lost 1 base, with 12 bases spanning the gap. The receptor's source is a woman aged 30 to 39 who had recovered from COVID-19. This chain uses TRBV6-5 with TRBJ2-4, with D possibly matching TRBD1 (6 bases). Material: PBMCs or T cells enriched from blood (not recorded which). CDR3 DNA: TGTGCCAGCAGTTACCGTGTCAGGGGTGCCAAAAACATTCAGTACTTC. It yields the protein CASSYRVRGAKNIQYF.